The 16 T cell receptor beta chains below were found in one sample sequenced in a study of vaccination effects on CD4 cells after COVID-19. After expansion with viral peptide pools in the ViraFEST assay, antigen-specific CD4+ T cells were sequenced. Upon completion of approximately ten days in culture, CD4+ T cells were isolated. Their SARS-CoV-2 infection, verified by PCR, occurred between March and December 2020. Method: immunoSEQ multiplex PCR; TCRdb's copy keeps in-frame clones and lacks some. The sample records fewer than 30,000 clones, around 82% being singletons. These receptors have no known antigen. The source material was CD4+ T cells from PBMCs cultured with HCoV-NL63 spike peptides, sampled before COVID-19 vaccination. These receptors were obtained from a human donor who had a prior SARS-CoV-2 infection.

V usage is TRBV6-2 or TRBV6-3 and J usage is TRBJ2-7; the D gene is possibly TRBD2 (6 bases). In germline, CDR1 is MNHEY, CDR2 SVGEGT. V lost 0 bases and J lost 6, with 12 bases in between. This CDR3 comprises 14 residues. In DNA, the CDR3 is TGTGCCAGCAGTTACTCTCGGGGGTCCAGCGAGCAGTACTTC. The encoded protein is CASSYSRGSSEQYF.

The V gene is TRBV4-3, the J gene TRBJ1-1; 10 nucleotides align to TRBD1. Germline values: CDR1 LGHNA, CDR2 YSLEER. This CDR3 is 19 amino acids long. Trimming took 1 base from V and 2 from J; bases not matched to a gene: 13. The DNA of the CDR3 is TGCGCCAGCAGCCAAGGTGAGACAGGGGGCTCTCGTGTAAACACTGAAGCTTTCTTT. It encodes CASSQGETGGSRVNTEAFF.

The chain uses TRBV18 and TRBJ2-7; D is unresolved. The length of the CDR3 is 14 residues. CDR1 is KGHSH and CDR2 is LQKENI in the germline V gene. Between the trimmed V and J ends, which lost 2 bases and 2 bases, there was a span of 10 bases. The CDR3 protein is CASSPEAGPYEQYF. The CDR3 DNA is TGTGCCAGCTCACCAGAAGCAGGTCCCTACGAGCAGTACTTC.

The rearrangement links TRBV7-9 to TRBJ1-2; the D is unclear. Trimming took off 0 bases at V and 5 bases at J, with 13 bases between the two ends. There are 15 residues in the CDR3. CDR1 SEHNR and CDR2 FQNEAQ come from the germline V gene (reference sequence). For the CDR3, the DNA is TGTGCCAGCAGCTTAGCGGCCACGTCGTCTTATGGCTACACCTTC. This encodes CASSLAATSSYGYTF.

The V and J genes are TRBV27 and TRBJ2-6, with D possibly being TRBD2 (6 bases). Trimming shortened V by 2 bases and J by 0 bases, and 11 bases separated the two germline ends. CDR3 length: 17 residues. The germline CDR1 and CDR2 sequences are MNHEY and SMNVEV (reference sequence). The CDR3 here is CASSLRGLNSGANVLTF. CDR3 in DNA: TGTGCCAGCAGTTTAAGGGGACTTAACTCTGGGGCCAACGTCCTGACTTTC.

This sequence joins TRBV19 and TRBJ2-3; TRBD2 matches at 12 bases. Germline V CDR1 and CDR2: LNHDA, SQIVND (reference sequence). The CDR3 consists of 16 residues. The J segment lost 4 bases and the V segment lost 6 bases, leaving 8 bases of the junction unmatched. The CDR3 here is CASRTSGRGSADTQYF. CDR3 sequence (DNA): TGTGCCAGTAGGACTAGCGGGAGAGGGAGCGCAGATACGCAGTATTTT.

This rearrangement joins TRBV13 to TRBJ2-3; TRBD1 agrees at 12 bases. From germline, CDR1 is PRHDT and CDR2 FYEKMQ (reference sequence). This CDR3 has 22 residues. J was trimmed by 3 bases and V by 0 bases; bases with no gene match: 19. The CDR3 nucleotides are TGTGCCAGCAGCTTAGGCCTCGAAGGGACAGGGGGCGAGAGGTTGGAGACAGATACGCAGTATTTT. The encoded protein is CASSLGLEGTGGERLETDTQYF.

The chain joins TRBV2 to TRBJ1-1; weak D call: TRBD1 (6 bases). Germline values: CDR1 SNHLY, CDR2 FYNNEI. V dropped 6 bases and J dropped 2 bases, with 13 bases sitting between them. This CDR3 spans 14 amino acids. The CDR3, as DNA: TGTGCCAGCAGAGGGGGGATAAGAAACACTGAAGCTTTCTTT. It codes for CASRGGIRNTEAFF.

This clone was recorded only once. The rearrangement uses TRBV5-1 and TRBJ1-1; TRBD1 agrees at 11 bases. Germline loops: CDR1 SGHRS, CDR2 YFSETQ. After removal of 4 bases from V and 11 bases from J, the junction contained 7 bases not matched to a gene. The CDR3 runs to 13 residues. For the CDR3, the DNA is TGCGCCAGCAGCCAGGGACAGGGGGGGTACGCTTTCTTT. Translating gives CASSQGQGGYAFF.

This clone was found once. The chain has TRBV7-9 and TRBJ2-7; D might be TRBD1 (6 bases). The V end was cut by 3 bases, the J end by 2 bases, with 11 bases between. This CDR3 comprises 14 residues. Germline V gene sequence: CDR1 SEHNR, CDR2 FQNEAQ (reference sequence). DNA for the CDR3: TGTGCCAGCAGCTTTTGGGACACCACCTACGAGCAGTACTTC. It specifies CASSFWDTTYEQYF.

The rearrangement links TRBV27 to TRBJ2-5; D not certain. The V end lost 2 bases, the J end lost 7 bases, and 8 bases lay between the germline ends. This CDR3 spans 12 amino acids. Germline-derived CDR1 and CDR2 are MNHEY and SMNVEV (reference sequence). This chain's CDR3 is CASSLNMATQYF. For the CDR3, the DNA is TGTGCCAGCAGTTTAAATATGGCGACCCAGTACTTC.

This rearrangement joins TRBV6-6 to TRBJ2-4, with D tentatively TRBD1 (5 bases). Between the trimmed V and J ends, which lost 7 bases and 9 bases, there was a span of 19 bases. The germline gives CDR1 MNHNY, CDR2 SVGAGI (reference sequence). This CDR3 is built from 14 residues. CDR3: CASINPRQRGIQYF. DNA for the CDR3: TGTGCCAGCATCAACCCCCGGCAAAGGGGCATTCAGTACTTC.

A word on this clone: One end of the junction does not line up with germline, which may come from a read error. The V call is TRBV7-7, the J call TRBJ2-1, with D uncertain. This CDR3 is 14 amino acids long. CDR1 and CDR2 from the germline V gene are SSHAT and FNYEAQ (reference sequence). The CDR3 spells CASSPAPGSNEQFF. The CDR3 coding sequence is TGTGCTAGCAGCCCCGCTCCTGGCTCCAATGAGCAGTTCTTC.

V usage is TRBV7-2 and J usage is TRBJ1-1; D unclear. This CDR3 is 14 amino acids long. The V and J ends lost 1 base and 2 bases respectively, with 8 bases between them. Germline loops: CDR1 SGHTA, CDR2 FQGNSA. CDR3 protein: CASSLVGLNTEAFF. CDR3 in DNA: TGTGCCAGCAGCTTAGTTGGCCTTAACACTGAAGCTTTCTTT.

The chain employs TRBV12-3 or TRBV12-4 and TRBJ1-4, with D possibly TRBD1 on 5 matching bases. V lost 7 bases and J 7 bases, leaving 13 bases between the germline ends. The CDR3 length is 13 residues. DNA of the CDR3: TGTGCCAGCAATTGGGGCGAGGGTGAAAAACTGTTTTTT. It is translated as CASNWGEGEKLFF.

This clone was recorded once. This chain connects TRBV28 to TRBJ2-3, with D perhaps matching TRBD1 or TRBD2 (5 bases each). The CDR3 spans 16 residues. The germline V gene has CDR1 MDHEN and CDR2 SYDVKM. V was cut by 6 bases and J by 1 base, with 17 bases left in between. The CDR3 sequence is CASRRPRLGGTDTQYF. The CDR3 coding sequence is TGTGCCAGCAGAAGGCCAAGGTTGGGGGGCACAGATACGCAGTATTTT.